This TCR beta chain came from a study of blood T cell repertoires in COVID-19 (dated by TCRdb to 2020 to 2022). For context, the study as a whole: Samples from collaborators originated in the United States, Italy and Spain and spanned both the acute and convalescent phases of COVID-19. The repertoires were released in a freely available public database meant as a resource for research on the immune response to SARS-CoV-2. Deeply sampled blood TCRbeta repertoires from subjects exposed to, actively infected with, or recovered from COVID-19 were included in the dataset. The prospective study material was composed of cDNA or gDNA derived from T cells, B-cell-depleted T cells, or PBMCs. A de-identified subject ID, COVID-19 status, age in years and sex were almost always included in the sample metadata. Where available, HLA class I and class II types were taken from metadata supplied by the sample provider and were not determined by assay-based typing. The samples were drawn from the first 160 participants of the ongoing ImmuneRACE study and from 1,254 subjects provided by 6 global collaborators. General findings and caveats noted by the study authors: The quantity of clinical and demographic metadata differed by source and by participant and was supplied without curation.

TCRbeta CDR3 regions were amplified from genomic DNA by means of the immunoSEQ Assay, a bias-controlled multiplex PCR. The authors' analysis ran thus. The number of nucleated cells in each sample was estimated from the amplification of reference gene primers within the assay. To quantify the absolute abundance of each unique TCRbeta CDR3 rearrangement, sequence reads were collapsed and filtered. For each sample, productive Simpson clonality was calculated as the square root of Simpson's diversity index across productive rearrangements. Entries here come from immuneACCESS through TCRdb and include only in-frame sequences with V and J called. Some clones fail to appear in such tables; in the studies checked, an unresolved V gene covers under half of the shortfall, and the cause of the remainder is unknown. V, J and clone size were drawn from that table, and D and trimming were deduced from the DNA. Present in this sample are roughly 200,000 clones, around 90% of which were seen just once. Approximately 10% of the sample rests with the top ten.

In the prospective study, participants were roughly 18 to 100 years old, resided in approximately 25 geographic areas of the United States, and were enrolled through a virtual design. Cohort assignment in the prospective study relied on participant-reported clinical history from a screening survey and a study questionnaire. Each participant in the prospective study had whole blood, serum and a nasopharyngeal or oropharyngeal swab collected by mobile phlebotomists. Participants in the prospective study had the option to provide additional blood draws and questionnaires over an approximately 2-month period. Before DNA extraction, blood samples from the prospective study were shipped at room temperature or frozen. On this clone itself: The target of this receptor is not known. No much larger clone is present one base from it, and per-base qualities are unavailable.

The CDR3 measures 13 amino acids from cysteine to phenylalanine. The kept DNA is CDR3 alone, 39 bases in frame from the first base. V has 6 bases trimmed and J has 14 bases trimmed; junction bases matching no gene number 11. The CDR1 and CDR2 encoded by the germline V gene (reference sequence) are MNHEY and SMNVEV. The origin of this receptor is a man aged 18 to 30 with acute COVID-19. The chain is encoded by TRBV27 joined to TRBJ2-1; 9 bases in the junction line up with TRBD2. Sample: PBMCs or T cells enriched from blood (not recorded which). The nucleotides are TGTGCCAGCAGCTTCTTAGCGGGAGAAGCGGAGTTCTTC. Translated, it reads CASSFLAGEAEFF.